Listed here is a single T cell receptor (beta chain). No cognate antigen has been identified for it. Since a much larger clone is just one base distant, this may be a read error. The label giving this sample's treatment or condition can be read as: allogeneic hematopoietic cell transplantation with graft depleted of TCRalphabeta T cells and CD19 B cells. Transplant recipients were children who received TCRalphabeta/CD19-depleted allogeneic hematopoietic cell grafts. The sample originates from a study of T-cell reconstitution after alpha-beta-depleted transplantation in children listed by TCRdb under 2016. Turning to the overall study: Using TCR repertoire profiling, the study quantitatively followed how T-cell immune reconstitution unfolded in children after TCRalphabeta/CD19-depleted allogeneic hematopoietic cell transplantation. Beyond this particular receptor, the publication reports: The apparently early recovery of alphabetaT-cell counts about two months after transplant reportedly depended on only several hundred rapidly expanded clones that came from non-depleted graft cells. The high TCRbeta diversity at day 60 in some patients was ascribed to recipient T cells and intrathymic progenitors that had survived conditioning. Over the following months the frequencies of hyperexpanded clones went down, and after one year T-cell counts and TCRbeta diversity were mostly credited to newly produced T cells.

Based on the germline V gene, the CDR1 and CDR2 sequences are SGHRS and YFSETQ. The cysteine opens and the phenylalanine closes a CDR3 of 16 amino acids. The kept DNA is CDR3 alone, 48 bases in frame from the first base. The library was produced with PCR. The instrument was an Illumina HiSeq 2500. Molecular barcoding was employed in the preparation of TCR libraries, with unique molecular identifiers being used to normalize TCRbeta repertoire quantification. TCRdb reanalyzed the raw reads on its own, using fastp at Q25 for trimming and MiXCR for clone calling, and kept in-frame beta chains. Duplicate CDR3 protein sequences are folded into a single record with the most common DNA and genes. Present in this sample are about 510,000 distinct CDR3 sequences, about an eighth of which were seen just once. Together, the top ten hold 13% to 15% of the sample.

This clonotype was obtained from a female patient younger than 10 who had a stem cell transplant for aplastic anemia, so the T cells may come from the graft donor. The sequencing used PBMCs, mostly from graft donor cells, collected 180 days after TCRalphabeta/CD19-depleted stem cell transplant. The chain couples TRBV5-1 to TRBJ2-2, with the D gene uncertain. The CDR3 protein: CASGLAKDSNTGELFF. The sequence in DNA is TGCGCCAGCGGCTTGGCCAAGGATTCGAACACCGGGGAGCTGTTTTTT.